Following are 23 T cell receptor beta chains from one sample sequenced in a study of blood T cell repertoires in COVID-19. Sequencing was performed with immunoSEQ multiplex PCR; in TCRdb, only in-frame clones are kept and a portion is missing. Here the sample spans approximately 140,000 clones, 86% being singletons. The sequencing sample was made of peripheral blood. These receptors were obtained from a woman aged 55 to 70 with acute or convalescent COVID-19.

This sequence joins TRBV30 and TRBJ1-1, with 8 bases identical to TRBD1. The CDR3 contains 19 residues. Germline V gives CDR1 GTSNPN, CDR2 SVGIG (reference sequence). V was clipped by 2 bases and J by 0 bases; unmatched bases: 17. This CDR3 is CAWSKPWTGTGSMNTEAFF. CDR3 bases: TGTGCCTGGAGTAAGCCGTGGACAGGGACAGGCAGCATGAACACTGAAGCTTTCTTT.

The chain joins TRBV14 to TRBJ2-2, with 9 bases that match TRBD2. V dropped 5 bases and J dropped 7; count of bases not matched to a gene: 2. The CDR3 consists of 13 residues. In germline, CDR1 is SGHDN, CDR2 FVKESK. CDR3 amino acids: CASSYSGGGELFF. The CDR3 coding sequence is TGTGCCAGCAGCTATAGCGGGGGCGGGGAGCTGTTTTTT.

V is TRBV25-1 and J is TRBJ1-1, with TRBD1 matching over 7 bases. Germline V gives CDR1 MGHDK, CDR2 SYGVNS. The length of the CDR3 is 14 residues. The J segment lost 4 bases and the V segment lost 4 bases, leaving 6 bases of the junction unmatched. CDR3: CASSAQGKVTEAFF. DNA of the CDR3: TGTGCCAGCAGTGCACAGGGGAAGGTCACTGAAGCTTTCTTT.

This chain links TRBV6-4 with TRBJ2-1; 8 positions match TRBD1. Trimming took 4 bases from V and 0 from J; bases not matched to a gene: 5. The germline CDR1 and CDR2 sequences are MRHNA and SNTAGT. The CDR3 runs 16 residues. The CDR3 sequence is CASSAQGVSSYNEQFF. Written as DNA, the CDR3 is TGTGCCAGCAGTGCACAGGGGGTGAGCTCCTACAATGAGCAGTTCTTC.

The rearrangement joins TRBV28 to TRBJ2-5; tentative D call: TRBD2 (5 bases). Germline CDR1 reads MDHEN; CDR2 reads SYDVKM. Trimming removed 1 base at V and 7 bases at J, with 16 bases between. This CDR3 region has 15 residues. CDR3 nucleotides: TGTGCCAGCAGTTTATCTACCAGCGGAGGTGGGACCCAGTACTTC. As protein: CASSLSTSGGGTQYF.

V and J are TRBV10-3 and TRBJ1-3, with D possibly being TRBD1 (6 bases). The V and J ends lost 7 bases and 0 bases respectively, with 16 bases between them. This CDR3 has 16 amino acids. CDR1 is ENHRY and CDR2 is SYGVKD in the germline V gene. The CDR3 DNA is TGTGCCATCATGGTGACAGGTTTGAGCTCTGGAAACACCATATATTTT. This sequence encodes CAIMVTGLSSGNTIYF.

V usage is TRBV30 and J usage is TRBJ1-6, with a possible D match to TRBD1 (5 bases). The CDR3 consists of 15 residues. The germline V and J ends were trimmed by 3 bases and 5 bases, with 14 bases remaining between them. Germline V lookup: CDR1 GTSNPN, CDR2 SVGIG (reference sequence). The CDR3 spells CAWRGEDRDNSPLHF. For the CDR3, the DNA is TGTGCCTGGAGAGGGGAGGATAGGGATAATTCACCCCTCCACTTT.

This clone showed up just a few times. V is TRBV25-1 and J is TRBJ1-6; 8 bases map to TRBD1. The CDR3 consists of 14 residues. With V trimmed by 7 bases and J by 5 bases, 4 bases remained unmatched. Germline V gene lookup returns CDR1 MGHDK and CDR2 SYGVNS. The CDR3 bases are TGTGCCAGCAAGCCGGGACAGGATAATTCACCCCTCCACTTT. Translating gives CASKPGQDNSPLHF.

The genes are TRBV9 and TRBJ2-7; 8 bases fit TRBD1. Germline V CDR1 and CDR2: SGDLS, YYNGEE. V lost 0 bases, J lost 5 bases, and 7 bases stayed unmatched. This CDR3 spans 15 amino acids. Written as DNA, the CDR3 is TGTGCCAGCAGCGTAGCTTCCGGGACAGGCCACGAGCAGTACTTC. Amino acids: CASSVASGTGHEQYF.

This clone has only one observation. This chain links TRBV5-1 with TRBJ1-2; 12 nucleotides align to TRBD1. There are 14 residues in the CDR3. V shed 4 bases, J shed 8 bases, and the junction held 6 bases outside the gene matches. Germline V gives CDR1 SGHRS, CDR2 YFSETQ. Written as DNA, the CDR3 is TGCGCCAGCAGCCTCGGGACAGGGGGCGAGGGCTACACCTTC. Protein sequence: CASSLGTGGEGYTF.

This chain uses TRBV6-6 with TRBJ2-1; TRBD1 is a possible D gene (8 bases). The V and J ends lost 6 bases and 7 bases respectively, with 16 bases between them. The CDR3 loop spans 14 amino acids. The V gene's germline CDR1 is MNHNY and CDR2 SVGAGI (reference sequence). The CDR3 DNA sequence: TGTGCCAGCAGCCTACAGGGGGGGGCGAATGAGCAGTTCTTC. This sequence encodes CASSLQGGANEQFF.

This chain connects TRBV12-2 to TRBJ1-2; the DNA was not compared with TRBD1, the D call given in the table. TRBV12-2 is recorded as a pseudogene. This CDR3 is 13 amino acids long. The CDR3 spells CASRSDSLGGYTF. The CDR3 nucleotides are TGTGCAAGTCGCTCGGACAGCCTGGGAGGCTACACCTTC.

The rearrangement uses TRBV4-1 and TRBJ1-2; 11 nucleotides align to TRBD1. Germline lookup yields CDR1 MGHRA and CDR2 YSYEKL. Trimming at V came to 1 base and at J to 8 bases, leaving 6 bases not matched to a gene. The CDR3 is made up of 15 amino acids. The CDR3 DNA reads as TGCGCCAGCAGCCAAGCCGGGACAGGGGGACCCGGCTACACCTTC. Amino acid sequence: CASSQAGTGGPGYTF.

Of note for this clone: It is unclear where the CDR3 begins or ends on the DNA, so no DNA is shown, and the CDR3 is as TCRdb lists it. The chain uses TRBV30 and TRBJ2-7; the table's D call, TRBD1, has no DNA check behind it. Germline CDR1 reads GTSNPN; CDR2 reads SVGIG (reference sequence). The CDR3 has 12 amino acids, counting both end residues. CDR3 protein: CAWSVGQGTPYF.

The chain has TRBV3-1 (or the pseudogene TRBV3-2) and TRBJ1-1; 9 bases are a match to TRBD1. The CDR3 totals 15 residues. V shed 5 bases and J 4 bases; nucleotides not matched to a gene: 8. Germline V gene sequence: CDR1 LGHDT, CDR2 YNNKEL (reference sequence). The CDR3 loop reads CASSFHRGHGTEAFF. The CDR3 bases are TGTGCCAGCAGCTTCCACAGGGGGCACGGCACTGAAGCTTTCTTT.

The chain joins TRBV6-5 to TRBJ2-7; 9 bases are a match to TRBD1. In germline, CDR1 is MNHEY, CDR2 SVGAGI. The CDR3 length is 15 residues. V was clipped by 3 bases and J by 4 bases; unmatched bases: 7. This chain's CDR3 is CASSYRDRALYEQYF. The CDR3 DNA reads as TGTGCCAGCAGTTATCGGGACAGGGCCCTATACGAGCAGTACTTC.

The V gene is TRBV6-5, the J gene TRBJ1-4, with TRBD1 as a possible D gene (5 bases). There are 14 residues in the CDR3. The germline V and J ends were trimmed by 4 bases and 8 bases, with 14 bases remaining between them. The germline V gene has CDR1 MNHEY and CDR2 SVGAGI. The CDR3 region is CASSSGSGREKLFF. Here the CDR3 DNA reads TGTGCCAGCAGTTCAGGGAGCGGGCGAGAAAAACTGTTTTTT.

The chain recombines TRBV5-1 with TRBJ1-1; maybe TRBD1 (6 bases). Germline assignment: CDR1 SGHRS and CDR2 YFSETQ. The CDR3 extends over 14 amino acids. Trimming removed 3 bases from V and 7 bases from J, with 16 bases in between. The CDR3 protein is CASSWRQGPGEAFF. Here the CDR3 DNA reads TGCGCCAGCAGCTGGAGGCAGGGGCCCGGTGAAGCTTTCTTT.

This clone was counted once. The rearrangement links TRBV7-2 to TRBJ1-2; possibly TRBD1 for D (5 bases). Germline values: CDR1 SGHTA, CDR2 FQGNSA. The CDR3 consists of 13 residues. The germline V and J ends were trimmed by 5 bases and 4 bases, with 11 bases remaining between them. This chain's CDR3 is CASSRDSIYGYTF. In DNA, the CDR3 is TGTGCCAGCAGCCGAGACAGCATCTATGGCTACACCTTC.

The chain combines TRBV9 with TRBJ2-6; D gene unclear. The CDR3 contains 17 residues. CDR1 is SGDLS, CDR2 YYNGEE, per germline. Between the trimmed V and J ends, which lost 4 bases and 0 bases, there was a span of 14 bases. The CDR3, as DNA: TGTGCCAGCAGCCCTCGAGGAGCGAGCTCTGGGGCCAACGTCCTGACTTTC. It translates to CASSPRGASSGANVLTF.

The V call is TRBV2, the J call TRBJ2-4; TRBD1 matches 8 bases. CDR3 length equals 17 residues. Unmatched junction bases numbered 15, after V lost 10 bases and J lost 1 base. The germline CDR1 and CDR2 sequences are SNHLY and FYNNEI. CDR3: CATAGQASLWAKNIQYF. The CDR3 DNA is TGTGCCACCGCGGGACAGGCCAGCCTGTGGGCCAAAAACATTCAGTACTTC.

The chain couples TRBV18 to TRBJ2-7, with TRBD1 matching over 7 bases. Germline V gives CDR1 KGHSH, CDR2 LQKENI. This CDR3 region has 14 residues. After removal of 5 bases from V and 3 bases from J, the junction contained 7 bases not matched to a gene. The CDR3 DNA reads TGTGCCAGCTCATTGCTCGGGACAGACTACGAGCAGTACTTC. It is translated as CASSLLGTDYEQYF.

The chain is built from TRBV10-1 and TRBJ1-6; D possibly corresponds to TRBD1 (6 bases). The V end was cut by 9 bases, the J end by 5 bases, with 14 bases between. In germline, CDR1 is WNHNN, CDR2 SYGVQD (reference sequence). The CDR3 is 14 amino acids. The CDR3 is CARPRQADNSPLHF. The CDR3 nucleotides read TGCGCCAGACCCCGACAGGCAGATAATTCACCCCTCCACTTT.